Below are 16 T cell receptor beta chains sequenced from a single sample in a study of CD8 T cells in ankylosing spondylitis. Study results and limitations: In ankylosing spondylitis blood, a motif of eight highly homologous TCR beta variants appeared characteristic.

These receptors have no known antigen. TCRdb re-derived calls from the 5' RACE reads in MiXCR, one entry per CDR3 protein. The data contain some 220,000 distinct CDR3 sequences, 7.3% of them singletons. Specimen: blood, either unsorted or a sorted T cell fraction (not recorded which). These receptors were taken from a male donor with ankylosing spondylitis.

This chain uses TRBV7-3 with TRBJ2-1; 8 nucleotides line up with TRBD1. Trimming removed 5 bases from V and 3 bases from J; junction bases left unmatched: 6. The germline CDR1 and CDR2 sequences are SGHTA and FQGTGA. The CDR3 totals 15 residues. The CDR3 protein is CASSPRQGIYNEQFF. The CDR3 DNA reads as TGTGCCAGCAGCCCAAGACAGGGGATCTACAATGAGCAGTTCTTC.

The genes are TRBV3-1 and TRBJ1-2; 7 positions match TRBD1. The CDR3 length is 15 residues. Germline CDR1 LGHDT, CDR2 YNNKEL (reference sequence). Germline trimming cut 0 bases from V and 4 bases from J; bases unmatched to any gene: 5. The CDR3 coding sequence is TGTGCCAGCAGCCAAGACAGGGGGGGTTTCTATGGCTACACCTTC. It translates to CASSQDRGGFYGYTF.

This clonotype was counted between two and nine times. The chain recombines TRBV11-2 with TRBJ2-1; perhaps TRBD2 as D (6 bases). Trimming cost V 10 bases and J 0 bases, with 13 bases left between them. The length of the CDR3 is 14 residues. Germline V gene lookup returns CDR1 SGHAT and CDR2 FQNNGV. The CDR3, as DNA: TGTGCCATCCGTCGGGAGCACTCCTACAATGAGCAGTTCTTC. Translated, it gives CAIRREHSYNEQFF.

This clonotype has at least ten counts. The chain uses TRBV29-1 and TRBJ2-2; TRBD2 matches 8 bases. After removal of 5 bases from V and 3 bases from J, the junction contained 2 bases not matched to a gene. Germline CDR1 reads SQVTM; CDR2 reads ANQGSEA. The CDR3 is 13 amino acids. The CDR3 bases are TGCAGCGTTTACGGGGGGGACACCGGGGAGCTGTTTTTT. Its protein is CSVYGGDTGELFF.

The chain links TRBV6-2 or TRBV6-3 to TRBJ2-1, with D perhaps assigned TRBD1 or TRBD2 (5 bases each). V was shortened by 7 bases and J by 0 bases, with 22 bases between the two germline ends. CDR3 length: 18 amino acids. Per germline, CDR1 MNHEY and CDR2 SVGEGT. The CDR3 protein is CASNFSPPGRFSYNEQFF. CDR3 bases: TGTGCCAGCAACTTCTCACCACCGGGACGATTCTCCTACAATGAGCAGTTCTTC.

This clonotype was picked up many times. The DNA of the CDR3 is TGTGCCAGCTGGGGGGACAGTCTCACTGAAGCTTTCTTT. Protein: CASWGDSLTEAFF. The rearrangement uses TRBV6-1 and TRBJ1-1; 7 bases fit TRBD1. CDR1 MNHNS and CDR2 SASEGT come from the germline V gene. V was clipped by 8 bases and J by 4 bases; unmatched bases: 7. There are 13 residues in the CDR3.

This clonotype has ten or more counts. The V gene is TRBV6-2 or TRBV6-3, the J gene TRBJ1-5; tentatively, D is TRBD1 (6 bases). The CDR3 has 15 residues. The germline V gene has CDR1 MNHEY and CDR2 SVGEGT. V lost 4 bases to trimming and J lost 3 bases, with 13 bases between them. CDR3 residues: CASSFSGGLNQPQHF. CDR3 DNA sequence: TGTGCCAGCAGTTTTTCGGGGGGCCTCAATCAGCCCCAGCATTTT.

There are many counts of this clonotype. This chain links TRBV6-1 with TRBJ1-5; no clear D. The CDR3 covers 9 residues. Germline loops: CDR1 MNHNS, CDR2 SASEGT. Trimming took 5 bases from V and 9 from J, leaving 2 bases between them. The CDR3 spells CASSLPQHF. The CDR3, as DNA: TGTGCCAGCAGTTTGCCCCAGCATTTT.

This clonotype showed up many times. The chain recombines TRBV9 with TRBJ1-1, with D possibly being TRBD1 (6 bases). The CDR3 is made up of 14 amino acids. Trimming removed 3 bases at V and 1 base at J, with 10 bases between. From germline, CDR1 is SGDLS and CDR2 YYNGEE. Written as DNA, the CDR3 is TGTGCCAGCAGCGCCACAGGGTGGAACACTGAAGCTTTCTTT. Protein product: CASSATGWNTEAFF.

CDR3 coding DNA: TGTGCCAGCAGTGAAGGACCCAAATCGATCTTCCCCTACGAGCAGTACTTC. It translates to CASSEGPKSIFPYEQYF. The genes are TRBV2 and TRBJ2-7, with D hard to call. CDR1 is SNHLY, CDR2 FYNNEI, per germline. This CDR3 has 17 amino acids. Deletions cut 1 base from V and 2 bases from J, with 18 bases between.

This clonotype was observed at least ten times. The chain joins TRBV20-1 to TRBJ1-2; 8 positions match TRBD1. Germline values: CDR1 DFQATT, CDR2 SNEGSKA (reference sequence). Germline trimming cut 0 bases from V and 2 bases from J; bases unmatched to any gene: 5. The CDR3 sequence is 15 residues long. CDR3 in DNA: TGCAGTGCTAGAGATCGACAGGGGATAAACTATGGCTACACCTTC. This gives the protein CSARDRQGINYGYTF.

This clonotype was seen at least ten times. This chain connects TRBV12-3 or TRBV12-4 to TRBJ2-2; TRBD1 agrees at 12 bases. Germline trimming cut 7 bases from V and 0 bases from J; bases unmatched to any gene: 9. The CDR3 is 18 amino acids. CDR3 DNA sequence: TGTGCCAGCACCCAGTGGGGACAGGGGGCTGCGAACACCGGGGAGCTGTTTTTT. Translation gives CASTQWGQGAANTGELFF.

This clonotype showed up just a few times. The chain couples TRBV12-3 or TRBV12-4 to TRBJ2-3; perhaps TRBD2 as D (6 bases). Trimming removed 3 bases from V and 2 bases from J, with 12 bases in between. CDR3 size: 15 residues. The CDR3, as DNA: TGTGCCAGCAGTTTTGTTTGGGGACTCACAGATACGCAGTATTTT. Translated: CASSFVWGLTDTQYF.

This clonotype was recorded many times. This sequence joins TRBV5-1 and TRBJ2-1, with a tentative D call TRBD2 (6 bases). The germline V and J ends were trimmed by 0 bases and 3 bases, with 13 bases remaining between them. The germline V gene encodes CDR1 SGHRS and CDR2 YFSETQ. This CDR3 has 16 residues. The CDR3 DNA follows: TGCGCCAGCAGCTTGGATGTTGGGGGGTTCTACAATGAGCAGTTCTTC. Translated: CASSLDVGGFYNEQFF.

There are many counts of this clonotype. DNA of the CDR3: TGTGCCAGCAGTTTCAGAGGGTCTGGGGCCAACGTCCTGACTTTC. Protein: CASSFRGSGANVLTF. This chain links TRBV12-3 or TRBV12-4 with TRBJ2-6; possible D gene TRBD2, 5 bases. V was clipped by 3 bases and J by 1 base, with 7 bases between them. This CDR3 has 15 amino acids.

This clonotype was recorded at least ten times. The V gene is TRBV4-3, the J gene TRBJ2-3; D gene unclear. V was clipped by 2 bases and J by 1 base, with 13 bases between them. The CDR3 totals 16 residues. Looked up from germline, CDR1 is LGHNA and CDR2 is YSLEER. This chain's CDR3 is CASSQNSGYRTDTQYF. The CDR3 DNA reads TGCGCCAGCAGCCAAAACTCGGGCTATCGCACAGATACGCAGTATTTT.